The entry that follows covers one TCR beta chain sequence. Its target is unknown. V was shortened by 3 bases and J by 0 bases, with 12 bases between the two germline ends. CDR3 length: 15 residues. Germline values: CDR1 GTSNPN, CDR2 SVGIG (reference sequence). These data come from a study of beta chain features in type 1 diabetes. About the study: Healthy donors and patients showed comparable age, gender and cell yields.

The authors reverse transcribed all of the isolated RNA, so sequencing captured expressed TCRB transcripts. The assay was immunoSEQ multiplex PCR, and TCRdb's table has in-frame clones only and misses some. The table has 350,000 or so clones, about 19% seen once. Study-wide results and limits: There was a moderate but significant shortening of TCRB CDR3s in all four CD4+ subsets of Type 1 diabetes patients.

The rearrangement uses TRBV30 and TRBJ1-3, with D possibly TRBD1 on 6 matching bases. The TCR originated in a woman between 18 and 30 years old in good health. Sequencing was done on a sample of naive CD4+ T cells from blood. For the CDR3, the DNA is TGTGCCTGGAGGGACAGTCGGCGCTCTGGAAACACCATATATTTT. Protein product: CAWRDSRRSGNTIYF. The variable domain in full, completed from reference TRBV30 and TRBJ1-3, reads SQTIHQWPATLVQPVGSPLSLECTVEGTSNPNLYWYRQAAGRGLQLLFYSVGIGQISSEVPQNLSASRPQDRQFILSSKKLLLSDSGFYLCAWRDSRRSGNTIYFGEGSWLTVV.